This entry lists 18 T cell receptor beta chains sequenced from one sample in a study of T-cell memory formation after mild COVID-19. Via MiXCR, TCRdb re-called the 5' RACE reads, giving one row per CDR3 protein. The table shows roughly 68,000 distinct CDR3 sequences, with around 15% occurring only once. Sequenced material: PBMCs or a T cell subset sorted from them (not recorded which). The receptors here all came from an adult woman who had mild COVID-19 (a few samples of this study predate the infection). Cell type and time point are not known.

V is TRBV20-1 and J is TRBJ1-2; D is uncertain. CDR3 size: 14 residues. V lost 0 bases, J lost 2 bases, and 10 bases lay in between. Looked up from germline, CDR1 is DFQATT and CDR2 is SNEGSKA (reference sequence). This chain's CDR3 is CSARDLSGNYGYTF. The DNA for the CDR3 is TGCAGTGCTAGAGATTTAAGCGGAAACTATGGCTACACCTTC.

This chain links TRBV7-2 with TRBJ2-3; D gene uncertain. V shed 5 bases and J shed 9 bases, with 9 bases lying between them. The CDR3 runs to 11 residues. Germline loops: CDR1 SGHTA, CDR2 FQGNSA. The CDR3 loop is CASSGSPTQYF. CDR3 DNA: TGTGCCAGCAGCGGCTCCCCAACGCAGTATTTT.

This sequence joins TRBV2 and TRBJ2-7, with 11 bases identical to TRBD2. The V segment lost 8 bases and the J segment 6 bases; nucleotides outside the gene matches: 6. The CDR3 sequence is 13 residues long. CDR1 SNHLY and CDR2 FYNNEI come from the germline V gene. CDR3 sequence reads: CASSPSGRPEQYF. The CDR3 DNA sequence: TGTGCCAGCTCACCTAGCGGGAGGCCCGAGCAGTACTTC.

This clonotype showed up just a few times. This sequence joins TRBV7-8 and TRBJ2-1; the D gene is possibly TRBD1 (6 bases). The CDR3 has 16 residues. Trimming pared 5 bases from V and 3 bases from J, leaving 17 bases between. Germline V gene data show CDR1 as SGHVS and CDR2 as FQNEAQ. CDR3 nucleotide sequence: TGTGCCAGCAGCCCCAGGACAGTGACCTTCTACAATGAGCAGTTCTTC. Protein: CASSPRTVTFYNEQFF. The full variable domain, in which reference TRBV7-8 and TRBJ2-1 provide the parts outside the CDR3, is GAGVSQSPRYKVAKRGQDVALRCDPISGHVSLFWYQQALGQGPEFLTYFQNEAQLDKSGLPSDRFFAERPEGSVSTLKIQRTQQEDSAVYLCASSPRTVTFYNEQFFGPGTRLTVL.

The CDR3, as DNA: TGTGCCAGCAGCGCACCCCTAGAGACCCAGTACTTC. This sequence encodes CASSAPLETQYF. The chain couples TRBV7-9 to TRBJ2-5; D gene uncertain. The CDR3 covers 12 residues. V was clipped by 5 bases and J by 4 bases, with 8 bases between them. Germline values: CDR1 SEHNR, CDR2 FQNEAQ (reference sequence). The whole variable domain, filled in from reference TRBV7-9 and TRBJ2-5, reads DTGVSQNPRHKITKRGQNVTFRCDPISEHNRLYWYRQTLGQGPEFLTYFQNEAQLEKSRLLSDRFSAERPKGSFSTLEIQRTEQGDSAMYLCASSAPLETQYFGPGTRLLVL.

V gene TRBV29-1 combines with J gene TRBJ1-2; a weak D match, TRBD1 (6 bases). CDR1 is SQVTM and CDR2 is ANQGSEA in the germline V gene. V was shortened by 5 bases and J by 2 bases, with 12 bases between the two germline ends. The length of the CDR3 is 13 residues. The CDR3 sequence is CSVQHQGNYGYTF. The CDR3 region has the DNA TGCAGCGTTCAACATCAGGGGAACTATGGCTACACCTTC.

The J gene is TRBJ1-5, the V gene TRBV4-1; D is perhaps TRBD1 (5 bases). Germline CDR1 is MGHRA and CDR2 is YSYEKL. The CDR3 contains 18 residues. With 0 bases removed from V and 1 base from J, the gap between germline ends came to 16 bases. This CDR3 reads CASSQDLPWGRSNQPQHF. Here the CDR3 DNA reads TGCGCCAGCAGCCAAGATCTCCCGTGGGGCCGGAGCAATCAGCCCCAGCATTTT.

This clonotype was observed a handful of times. This chain links TRBV29-1 with TRBJ2-7; 9 nucleotides align to TRBD1. The junction had 6 bases not matched to a gene; V was cut back by 6 bases and J by 3 bases. From germline, CDR1 is SQVTM and CDR2 ANQGSEA. The CDR3 runs to 13 residues. The CDR3 DNA reads as TGCAGCGTGCGACAGGGGGGGTACTACGAGCAGTACTTC. Translated, it gives CSVRQGGYYEQYF.

This clonotype was seen more than once but under ten times. This sequence joins TRBV7-9 and TRBJ2-7; D is possibly TRBD1 or TRBD2 (6 bases each). V was clipped by 5 bases and J by 4 bases, with 15 bases between them. The germline CDR1 and CDR2 sequences are SEHNR and FQNEAQ (reference sequence). The CDR3 consists of 14 residues. For the CDR3, the DNA is TGTGCCAGCAGCGAAGTAGGCGGGACATACGAGCAGTACTTC. Translating it yields CASSEVGGTYEQYF.

The chain carries TRBV7-2 and TRBJ2-5; 12 bases agree with TRBD2. This CDR3 comprises 17 residues. J lost 5 bases, V lost 0 bases, and 7 bases had no gene match. Germline CDR1 is SGHTA and CDR2 is FQGNSA. This CDR3 is CASSLAEQGLAGETQYF. The CDR3 bases are TGTGCCAGCAGCTTAGCGGAACAGGGACTAGCGGGCGAGACCCAGTACTTC.

This chain joins TRBV20-1 and TRBJ2-7; the match to TRBD1 covers 10 bases. This CDR3 region has 14 residues. The J segment lost 6 bases and the V segment lost 5 bases, leaving 10 bases of the junction unmatched. Germline CDR1 DFQATT, CDR2 SNEGSKA (reference sequence). CDR3 loop: CSALRDRGPAEQYF. The CDR3, as DNA: TGCAGTGCTCTCCGGGACAGGGGACCCGCCGAGCAGTACTTC.

The table lists this clonotype with a few counts. The V call is TRBV7-9, the J call TRBJ2-3; TRBD2 matches at 13 bases. The germline CDR1 and CDR2 sequences are SEHNR and FQNEAQ (reference sequence). Trimming removed 0 bases from V and 4 bases from J; junction bases left unmatched: 7. The CDR3 totals 18 residues. CDR3 nucleotide sequence: TGTGCCAGCAGCTTAGCGGGGACTAGCGGGATCGTCGCAGATACGCAGTATTTT. Its protein product is CASSLAGTSGIVADTQYF.

This clonotype was seen a few times. The rearrangement joins TRBV20-1 to TRBJ2-7; 8 nucleotides line up with TRBD1. This CDR3 has 16 residues. V was clipped by 2 bases and J by 2 bases; unmatched bases: 11. Germline CDR1 and CDR2: DFQATT and SNEGSKA (reference sequence). The CDR3 DNA sequence: TGCAGTGCTAGACCCCAGGGGGCGGCATTAGCCTACGAGCAGTACTTC. Protein: CSARPQGAALAYEQYF.

This clonotype was seen more than once but under ten times. Sequence at one end of the junction differs from germline and may be a read error. V gene TRBV5-1 combines with J gene TRBJ1-1, with 7 positions matching TRBD1. The CDR3 extends over 15 amino acids. Germline CDR1 and CDR2: SGHRS and YFSETQ. The CDR3 reads CASSLEGQPRTEAFF. Written as DNA, the CDR3 is TGCGCCAGCAGTTTGGAGGGACAGCCGCGCACTGAAGCTTTCTTT.

The V and J genes are TRBV24-1 and TRBJ2-3; no definite D call. This CDR3 is built from 13 residues. The germline CDR1 and CDR2 sequences are KGHDR and SFDVKD. Trimming stripped 6 bases from V and 4 bases from J, with 10 bases between. CDR3 protein: CATSPAGPDTQYF. DNA of the CDR3: TGTGCCACCAGTCCAGCTGGGCCAGATACGCAGTATTTT.

The chain combines TRBV3-1 with TRBJ1-1, with D maybe TRBD1 (6 bases). V lost 6 bases, J lost 1 base, and 15 bases lay in between. Germline loops: CDR1 LGHDT, CDR2 YNNKEL (reference sequence). The CDR3 loop spans 15 amino acids. This CDR3 is CASRNRETRNTEAFF. In nucleotides, the CDR3 is TGTGCCAGCAGGAACAGGGAAACGCGGAACACTGAAGCTTTCTTT.

Note on this clonotype: At one boundary the junction diverges from the germline segment, which might be a read error. V is TRBV7-9 and J is TRBJ2-1; perhaps TRBD2 as D (6 bases). The CDR3 extends over 11 amino acids. Germline V lookup: CDR1 SEHNR, CDR2 FQNEAQ (reference sequence). The CDR3 coding sequence is TGTGCCAGCAGCTTAGCCGGGACTCCGACCTTC. It specifies CASSLAGTPTF.

This clonotype was counted ten times or more. CDR3 nucleotides: TGTGCCAGCATCCGTCTTGGCACAGATACGCAGTATTTT. This translates into CASIRLGTDTQYF. This chain connects TRBV2 to TRBJ2-3; D uncertain. V shed 7 bases and J shed 1 base, with 9 bases lying between them. CDR3 length: 13 amino acids. Germline V CDR1 and CDR2: SNHLY, FYNNEI.